This T cell receptor beta chain emerged from a study of blood T cell repertoires in COVID-19. On the study more broadly: Samples came from the United States, Italy and Spain, spanning acute and convalescent COVID-19.

Sequenced by immunoSEQ multiplex PCR; TCRdb stores in-frame clones only, minus some. This table holds 25,000 to 40,000 clones, about nine tenths found once. J lost 3 bases, V lost 2 bases, and 4 bases had no gene match. In germline, CDR1 is SGHKS, CDR2 YYEKEE (reference sequence). The CDR3 spans 14 residues. The chain joins TRBV5-5 to TRBJ2-7, with 8 positions matching TRBD1. Sample: peripheral blood. This clonotype was sampled from a human donor with active COVID-19. The donor label of this sample is uncertain. The CDR3 protein is CASSLRTGHYEQYF. The DNA for the CDR3 is TGTGCCAGCAGCTTACGGACAGGGCACTACGAGCAGTACTTC.